The 11 T cell receptor beta chains presented below share a single source sample, sequenced in a study of immune cell composition in non-small cell lung cancer. Only in-frame clones appear in the TCRdb table, and some are missing; sequencing was by immunoSEQ multiplex PCR. The table lists some 8,500 clones, roughly 79% of them singletons. Specimen: lung tumor tissue. These receptors were obtained from a human donor with non-small cell lung cancer.

The gene calls are TRBV18 and TRBJ2-1; maybe TRBD1 (6 bases). Germline CDR1 is KGHSH and CDR2 is LQKENI. There are 16 residues in the CDR3. V was shortened by 3 bases and J by 4 bases, with 16 bases between the two germline ends. CDR3 bases: TGTGCCAGCTCACCCACTCCCGGACAGATTTACAATGAGCAGTTCTTC. It encodes CASSPTPGQIYNEQFF.

This clone has more than one count but fewer than ten. The V and J genes are TRBV30 and TRBJ2-5, with 7 bases identical to TRBD2. Germline-derived CDR1 and CDR2 are GTSNPN and SVGIG (reference sequence). The CDR3 loop spans 15 amino acids. Trimming cost V 0 bases and J 2 bases; bases outside gene matches: 6. CDR3 nucleotides: TGTGCCTGGAGTGTACTTGGTAGCGGGCAAGAGACCCAGTACTTC. Translation gives CAWSVLGSGQETQYF.

The gene calls are TRBV5-1 and TRBJ2-3; tentatively, D is TRBD2 (6 bases). Deletions cut 4 bases from V and 6 bases from J, with 21 bases between. This CDR3 has 16 amino acids. CDR1 is SGHRS, CDR2 YFSETQ, per germline. The CDR3 DNA reads as TGCGCCAGCAGCCCAAAAACGGGCTGGGGGAGGGATACGCAGTATTTT. Protein: CASSPKTGWGRDTQYF.

V usage is TRBV6-5 and J usage is TRBJ2-1, with D perhaps TRBD2 (5 bases). The V end lost 2 bases, the J end lost 4 bases, and 9 bases lay between the germline ends. The CDR3 has 14 amino acids. In germline, CDR1 is MNHEY, CDR2 SVGAGI. CDR3 nucleotide sequence: TGTGCCAGCAGTTACACACTAGATTACAATGAGCAGTTCTTC. It yields the protein CASSYTLDYNEQFF.

The chain links TRBV28 to TRBJ2-5; possibly TRBD1 for D (6 bases). Germline lookup yields CDR1 MDHEN and CDR2 SYDVKM. Trimming took 8 bases from V and 1 from J, leaving 14 bases between them. There are 14 residues in the CDR3. The CDR3 sequence is CASPLQGSQETQYF. DNA of the CDR3: TGTGCCAGCCCCTTACAGGGATCCCAAGAGACCCAGTACTTC.

The chain carries TRBV27 and TRBJ2-2; D unresolved. The CDR3 sequence is 15 residues long. V was clipped by 2 bases and J by 4 bases, with 11 bases between them. Germline-derived CDR1 and CDR2 are MNHEY and SMNVEV (reference sequence). The CDR3 nucleotides are TGTGCCAGCAGTTTAGGTACCGTGGGCACCGGGGAGCTGTTTTTT. This sequence encodes CASSLGTVGTGELFF.

This clone was seen once. The rearrangement joins TRBV27 to TRBJ1-1, with a possible D match to TRBD1 (5 bases). This CDR3 contains 16 residues. From germline, CDR1 is MNHEY and CDR2 SMNVEV (reference sequence). Trimming left V 3 bases short and J 0 bases short, with 14 bases between. The CDR3 sequence: CASSLGGHRLNTEAFF. CDR3 nucleotides: TGTGCCAGCAGTTTGGGTGGACACCGTTTGAACACTGAAGCTTTCTTT.

This clone was picked up a small number of times. The rearrangement joins TRBV6-5 to TRBJ1-6, with TRBD1 matching over 7 bases. The CDR3 extends over 16 amino acids. The germline CDR1 and CDR2 sequences are MNHEY and SVGAGI. Trimming cost V 4 bases and J 6 bases; bases outside gene matches: 9. The CDR3 region is CASSSNGGQANSPLHF. As DNA, the CDR3 is TGTGCCAGCAGTTCTAATGGTGGACAGGCTAATTCACCCCTCCACTTT.

The chain links TRBV20-1 to TRBJ2-1; D gene uncertain. The germline V gene has CDR1 DFQATT and CDR2 SNEGSKA (reference sequence). V dropped 5 bases and J dropped 3 bases, with 5 bases sitting between them. The CDR3 extends over 11 amino acids. CDR3: CSADNYNEQFF. The CDR3, as DNA: TGCAGTGCTGACAACTACAATGAGCAGTTCTTC.

The rearrangement uses TRBV9 and TRBJ2-7; 9 bases match TRBD1. The ends lost 1 base at V and 3 bases at J; junction bases unmatched: 5. Germline V gene data show CDR1 as SGDLS and CDR2 as YYNGEE. This CDR3 contains 15 residues. CDR3 protein: CASSVKGTGNYEQYF. CDR3 nucleotides: TGTGCCAGCAGCGTAAAAGGGACAGGGAACTACGAGCAGTACTTC.

This sequence joins TRBV9 and TRBJ2-7; 10 positions agree with TRBD1. The CDR3 has 14 residues. V lost 4 bases, J lost 6 bases, and 7 bases stayed unmatched. In germline, CDR1 is SGDLS, CDR2 YYNGEE. In nucleotides, the CDR3 is TGTGCCAGCAGCTGGGGGACAGGGGTGGGCGAGCAGTACTTC. Its protein is CASSWGTGVGEQYF.